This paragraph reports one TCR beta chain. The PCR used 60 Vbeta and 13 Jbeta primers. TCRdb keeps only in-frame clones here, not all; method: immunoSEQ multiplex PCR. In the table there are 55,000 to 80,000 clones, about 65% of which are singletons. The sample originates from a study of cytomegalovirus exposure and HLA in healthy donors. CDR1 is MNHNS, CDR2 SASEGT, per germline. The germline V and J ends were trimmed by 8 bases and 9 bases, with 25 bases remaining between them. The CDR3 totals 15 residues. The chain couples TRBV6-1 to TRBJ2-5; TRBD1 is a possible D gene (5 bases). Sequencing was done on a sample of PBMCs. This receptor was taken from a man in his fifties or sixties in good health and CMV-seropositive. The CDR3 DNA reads TGTGCCAGCGACTCGTCAGGGCGTGGGGCGGTGGCCCAGTACTTC. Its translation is CASDSSGRGAVAQYF.